This T cell receptor beta chain was obtained from a study of T cells in Graves' hyperthyroidism and ophthalmopathy. This clonotype showed up many times. PBMCs were derived from approximately 10 ml fresh peripheral blood. Amplification yielded TCR beta CDR3 regions, with RNA transcripts as the source. In the first-round RT-PCR of the TCR CDR3, the HTBI primer set was used. TCRdb redid the calling of the multiplex PCR reads with MiXCR, one entry per CDR3 protein. The data show about 640,000 distinct CDR3 sequences, around 20% seen once. Germline V gives CDR1 MDHEN, CDR2 SYDVKM. The length of the CDR3 is 19 residues. V shed 5 bases and J 3 bases; nucleotides not matched to a gene: 14.

The TCR comes from a man aged 25-45 years with Graves' ophthalmopathy. The V and J genes are TRBV28 and TRBJ2-1; 12 nucleotides agree with TRBD2. The specimen was blood. The CDR3 coding sequence is TGTGCCAGCAGTCCCTGGGTGACTAGCGGGAGTTTGGACTACAATGAGCAGTTCTTC. Translated, it gives CASSPWVTSGSLDYNEQFF.